The 25 T cell receptor beta chains reported below all come from one sample, sequenced in a study of cytomegalovirus exposure and HLA in healthy donors. The PCR had 60 Vbeta and 13 Jbeta primers. Clones were sequenced by immunoSEQ multiplex PCR, and TCRdb holds only the in-frame ones, with some missing. The sample records 130,000 to 150,000 clones, 80% being singletons. Sequencing used PBMCs. These receptors were taken from a male donor in good health and CMV-seronegative.

J is TRBJ2-1 and V is TRBV7-8; a possible D gene is TRBD1 (6 bases). Germline values: CDR1 SGHVS, CDR2 FQNEAQ. The ends were cut back, 3 bases at V and 3 bases at J, with 12 bases in the middle. The CDR3 totals 15 residues. The CDR3 sequence: CASSLTGTLYNEQFF. CDR3 coding DNA: TGTGCCAGCAGCTTGACCGGGACACTCTACAATGAGCAGTTCTTC. Full variable domain (missing parts from reference TRBV7-8 and TRBJ2-1): GAGVSQSPRYKVAKRGQDVALRCDPISGHVSLFWYQQALGQGPEFLTYFQNEAQLDKSGLPSDRFFAERPEGSVSTLKIQRTQQEDSAVYLCASSLTGTLYNEQFFGPGTRLTVL.

The rearrangement links TRBV5-1 to TRBJ2-2; 7 bases align to TRBD1. Losses at the gene ends were 3 bases for V and 3 bases for J; bases not matched to a gene: 2. The CDR3 has 14 residues. Germline V CDR1 and CDR2: SGHRS, YFSETQ. The CDR3 spells CASSSGQHTGELFF. The CDR3, as DNA: TGCGCCAGCAGCTCGGGACAGCACACCGGGGAGCTGTTTTTT. Supplemented by reference TRBV5-1 and TRBJ2-2, the full variable domain reads KAGVTQTPRYLIKTRGQQVTLSCSPISGHRSVSWYQQTPGQGLQFLFEYFSETQRNKGNFPGRFSGRQFSNSRSEMNVSTLELGDSALYLCASSSGQHTGELFFGEGSRLTVL.

This chain joins TRBV6-5 and TRBJ2-7; the match to TRBD1 covers 11 bases. In germline, CDR1 is MNHEY, CDR2 SVGAGI. V was pared by 4 bases and J by 3 bases, with 2 bases of the junction left unmatched. There are 14 residues in the CDR3. CDR3 residues: CASSSGTGGYEQYF. CDR3 bases: TGTGCCAGCAGTTCCGGGACAGGGGGCTACGAGCAGTACTTC.

The rearrangement links TRBV7-2 to TRBJ2-7; D is unclear. Per germline, CDR1 SGHTA and CDR2 FQGNSA. The CDR3 consists of 14 residues. V was cut by 1 base and J by 0 bases, with 7 bases left in between. The CDR3 nucleotides are TGTGCCAGCAGCTTAGTTGCAGTCTCCTACGAGCAGTACTTC. It yields the protein CASSLVAVSYEQYF.

The table lists this clone with a few counts. The J gene is TRBJ1-6, the V gene TRBV30; possible D gene TRBD1, 5 bases. Between the trimmed V and J ends, which lost 0 bases and 0 bases, there was a span of 9 bases. The germline CDR1 and CDR2 sequences are GTSNPN and SVGIG (reference sequence). This CDR3 is 16 amino acids long. The CDR3 loop reads CAWSVGGPSYNSPLHF. CDR3 nucleotide sequence: TGTGCCTGGAGTGTGGGGGGACCCTCCTATAATTCACCCCTCCACTTT.

This clone was seen a few times. The gene calls are TRBV6-6 and TRBJ2-7, with D tentatively TRBD2 (6 bases). This CDR3 is built from 15 residues. The germline gives CDR1 MNHNY, CDR2 SVGAGI (reference sequence). V lost 5 bases, J lost 0 bases, and 14 bases lay in between. CDR3 sequence reads: CASSLAGLSSYEQYF. CDR3 nucleotides: TGTGCCAGCAGTCTCGCGGGGCTTAGCTCCTACGAGCAGTACTTC.

The sample holds one count of this clone. V and J are TRBV30 and TRBJ1-3, with D hard to call. Trimming took off 3 bases at V and 0 bases at J, with 6 bases between the two ends. Germline V CDR1 and CDR2: GTSNPN, SVGIG (reference sequence). The CDR3 sequence is 13 residues long. CDR3 amino acids: CAWRGSSGNTIYF. In DNA form, the CDR3 reads TGTGCCTGGAGGGGGAGCTCTGGAAACACCATATATTTT.

This clone has a single count. The chain employs TRBV19 and TRBJ1-1; 9 bases are shared with TRBD1. The ends lost 5 bases at V and 1 base at J; junction bases unmatched: 5. The V gene's germline CDR1 is LNHDA and CDR2 SQIVND (reference sequence). The CDR3 is made up of 15 amino acids. Here the CDR3 DNA reads TGTGCCAGTAGTTATGGGACAGGGAGGAACACTGAAGCTTTCTTT. This translates into CASSYGTGRNTEAFF.

The chain is built from TRBV25-1 and TRBJ1-2; perhaps TRBD1 as D (5 bases). Germline values: CDR1 MGHDK, CDR2 SYGVNS. The CDR3 loop spans 13 amino acids. V lost 4 bases and J lost 4, with 10 bases in between. CDR3 in DNA: TGTGCCAGCAGTGTGACAGCTACCTATGGCTACACCTTC. Its protein product is CASSVTATYGYTF.

This chain links TRBV27 with TRBJ1-2; 8 nucleotides match TRBD1. The V and J ends lost 3 bases and 6 bases, in that order; junction bases with no gene match: 15. This CDR3 spans 17 amino acids. CDR1 MNHEY and CDR2 SMNVEV come from the germline V gene (reference sequence). CDR3 sequence: CASSFSTGEELVDGYTF. CDR3 nucleotide sequence: TGTGCCAGCAGTTTCTCGACAGGGGAGGAACTAGTGGATGGCTACACCTTC.

This clone was counted a few times. The chain employs TRBV27 and TRBJ1-1, with D possibly TRBD1 on 6 matching bases. Looked up from germline, CDR1 is MNHEY and CDR2 is SMNVEV (reference sequence). V lost 6 bases, J lost 0 bases, and 8 bases lay in between. The CDR3 length is 13 residues. The CDR3 protein is CASRKGVNTEAFF. In DNA, the CDR3 is TGTGCCAGCAGAAAGGGGGTGAACACTGAAGCTTTCTTT.

This chain connects TRBV6-1 to TRBJ2-5, with 7 bases aligning to TRBD2. The J segment lost 4 bases and the V segment lost 6 bases, leaving 8 bases of the junction unmatched. This CDR3 is 14 amino acids long. Germline assignment: CDR1 MNHNS and CDR2 SASEGT. CDR3 sequence: CASRGGTAIETQYF. The CDR3 DNA follows: TGTGCCAGCAGGGGGGGGACCGCGATAGAGACCCAGTACTTC.

The gene calls are TRBV30 and TRBJ1-2; 7 bases line up with TRBD1. Per germline, CDR1 GTSNPN and CDR2 SVGIG (reference sequence). The CDR3 runs to 12 residues. V shed 1 base and J 8 bases; nucleotides not matched to a gene: 4. CDR3 in DNA: TGTGCCTGGAGTGAAGGGGGCCGAGGCTACACCTTC. It specifies CAWSEGGRGYTF.

CDR3 sequence reads: CASRQTVYEQYF. The CDR3 DNA reads as TGTGCCAGCAGACAGACAGTCTACGAGCAGTACTTC. This rearrangement joins TRBV28 to TRBJ2-7, with TRBD1 as a possible D gene (5 bases). Germline V CDR1 and CDR2: MDHEN, SYDVKM. V dropped 6 bases and J dropped 3 bases, with 9 bases sitting between them. This CDR3 has 12 amino acids.

The J gene is TRBJ2-5, the V gene TRBV11-2; 7 nucleotides line up with TRBD2. This CDR3 region has 16 residues. CDR1 and CDR2 (germline): SGHAT, FQNNGV. The ends lost 4 bases at V and 3 bases at J; junction bases unmatched: 11. The chain's CDR3 is CASSSGEGRAKETQYF. Written as DNA, the CDR3 is TGTGCCAGCAGCTCGGGGGAGGGGAGGGCCAAAGAGACCCAGTACTTC.

The gene calls are TRBV7-3 and TRBJ2-1; 12 bases fit TRBD1. Germline V gene sequence: CDR1 SGHTA, CDR2 FQGTGA. The ends lost 7 bases at V and 9 bases at J; junction bases unmatched: 10. This CDR3 comprises 15 residues. The CDR3 DNA reads TGTGCCAGCAAAAGGGGGACAGGGGGCTCGGGTGAGCAGTTCTTC. Translated, it gives CASKRGTGGSGEQFF.

In this sample, this clone turned up once. The chain employs TRBV27 and TRBJ2-5; weak D call: TRBD2 (6 bases). The germline V gene encodes CDR1 MNHEY and CDR2 SMNVEV (reference sequence). The CDR3 is 14 amino acids. The V and J ends lost 8 bases and 5 bases respectively, with 18 bases between them. DNA of the CDR3: TGTGCCAGCGGACGACCGGGACTGAGGGAGACCCAGTACTTC. The encoded protein is CASGRPGLRETQYF.

This clone was found once. V usage is TRBV6-5 and J usage is TRBJ2-2, with TRBD1 matching over 10 bases. This CDR3 is built from 15 residues. The ends lost 5 bases at V and 4 bases at J; junction bases unmatched: 4. Germline V lookup: CDR1 MNHEY, CDR2 SVGAGI. The CDR3 loop is CASSPRDRGTGELFF. The CDR3 bases are TGTGCCAGCAGTCCCCGGGACAGGGGCACCGGGGAGCTGTTTTTT.

This rearrangement joins TRBV27 to TRBJ2-7, with 7 positions matching TRBD1. The V segment lost 3 bases and the J segment 4 bases; nucleotides outside the gene matches: 6. This CDR3 has 14 residues. Germline assignment: CDR1 MNHEY and CDR2 SMNVEV (reference sequence). The chain's CDR3 is CASSLTGTAYEQYF. The CDR3 DNA follows: TGTGCCAGCAGTTTGACCGGGACAGCTTACGAGCAGTACTTC.

This clone appeared a few times. The V call is TRBV7-9, the J call TRBJ1-1, with D uncertain. The V end was cut by 6 bases, the J end by 5 bases, with 16 bases between. Germline CDR1 and CDR2: SEHNR and FQNEAQ (reference sequence). CDR3 length: 14 amino acids. CDR3 protein: CASRDLRAGTEAFF. The CDR3 DNA reads as TGTGCCAGCAGGGACTTAAGAGCCGGTACTGAAGCTTTCTTT.

To note about this clone: Relative to the germline gene, one junction end is altered; a read error may explain this. The rearrangement joins TRBV7-9 to TRBJ1-2; no firm D call. This CDR3 contains 14 residues. The V gene's germline CDR1 is SEHNR and CDR2 FQNEAQ (reference sequence). CDR3 bases: TGTTCCAGCAGCTTAGTTCTCACGTCGCGGGGCTACACCTTC. Its translation is CSSSLVLTSRGYTF.

The chain uses TRBV5-1 and TRBJ2-2; D possibly corresponds to TRBD2 (7 bases). Germline V CDR1 and CDR2: SGHRS, YFSETQ. This CDR3 contains 15 residues. The V end was cut by 10 bases, the J end by 1 base, with 17 bases between. CDR3 region: CASQAGAGNTGELFF. As DNA, the CDR3 is TGCGCCTCCCAGGCGGGGGCGGGGAACACCGGGGAGCTGTTTTTT.

The chain joins TRBV5-4 to TRBJ1-6, with 11 bases fitting TRBD1. Unmatched junction bases numbered 6, after V lost 4 bases and J lost 6 bases. This CDR3 spans 16 amino acids. Germline CDR1 SGHNT, CDR2 YYREEE (reference sequence). In nucleotides, the CDR3 is TGTGCCAGCAGCCGTGGACAGGGGGCCTTTAATTCACCCCTCCACTTT. It specifies CASSRGQGAFNSPLHF.

The chain links TRBV27 to TRBJ1-3; D gene ambiguous. The CDR3 is made up of 13 amino acids. V shed 5 bases and J shed 8 bases, with 13 bases lying between them. Germline loops: CDR1 MNHEY, CDR2 SMNVEV (reference sequence). CDR3 bases: TGTGCCAGCAGTCCCCGGAGTCGGGACACCATATATTTT. Amino acid sequence: CASSPRSRDTIYF.

The chain has TRBV7-2 and TRBJ2-1, with unresolved D. The CDR3 runs 13 residues. Trimming removed 1 base from V and 12 bases from J, with 13 bases in between. The germline gives CDR1 SGHTA, CDR2 FQGNSA. The DNA for the CDR3 is TGTGCCAGCAGCTTAGATCCGTCCAGGCGGCAGTTCTTC. It specifies CASSLDPSRRQFF.